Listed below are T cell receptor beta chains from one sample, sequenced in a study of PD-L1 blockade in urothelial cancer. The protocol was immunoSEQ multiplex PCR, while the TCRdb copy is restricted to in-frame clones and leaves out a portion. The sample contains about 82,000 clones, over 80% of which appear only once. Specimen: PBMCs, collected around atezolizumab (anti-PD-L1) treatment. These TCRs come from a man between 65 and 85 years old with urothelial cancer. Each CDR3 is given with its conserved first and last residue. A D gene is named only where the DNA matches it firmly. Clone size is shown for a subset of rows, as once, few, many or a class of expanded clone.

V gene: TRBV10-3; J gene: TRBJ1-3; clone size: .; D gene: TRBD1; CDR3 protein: CAITADRDWGNTIYF; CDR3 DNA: TGTGCCATCACCGCGGACAGGGATTGGGGAAACACCATATATTTT
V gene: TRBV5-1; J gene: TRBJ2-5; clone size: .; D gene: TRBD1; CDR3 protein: CASSDTGGAETQYF; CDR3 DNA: TGCGCCAGCAGCGACACAGGGGGCGCGGAGACCCAGTACTTC
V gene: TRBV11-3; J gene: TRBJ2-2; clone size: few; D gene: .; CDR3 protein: CASSLGDGELFF; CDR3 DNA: TGTGCCAGCAGCTTAGGAGACGGGGAGCTGTTTTTT
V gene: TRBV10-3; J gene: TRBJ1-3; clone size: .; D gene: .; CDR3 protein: CAITPQGTGNTIYF; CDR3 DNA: TGTGCCATCACCCCACAGGGAACTGGAAACACCATATATTTT
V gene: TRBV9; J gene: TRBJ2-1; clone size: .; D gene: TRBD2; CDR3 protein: CASSVEASGNLWDEQFF; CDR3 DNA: TGTGCCAGCAGCGTAGAGGCTAGCGGTAACCTCTGGGATGAGCAGTTCTTC
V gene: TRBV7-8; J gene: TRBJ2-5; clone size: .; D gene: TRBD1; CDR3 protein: CASSTNRGQETQYF; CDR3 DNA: TGTGCCAGCAGCACGAACAGGGGGCAAGAGACCCAGTACTTC
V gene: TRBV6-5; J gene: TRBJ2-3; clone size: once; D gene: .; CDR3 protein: CASSYSGASGGQYF; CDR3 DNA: TGTGCCAGCAGTTACTCGGGGGCTAGCGGTGGGCAGTATTTT
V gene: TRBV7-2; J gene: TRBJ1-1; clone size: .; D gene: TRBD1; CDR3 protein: CASSNRQGATEAFF; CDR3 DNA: TGTGCCAGCAGCAACAGACAGGGGGCAACTGAAGCTTTCTTT
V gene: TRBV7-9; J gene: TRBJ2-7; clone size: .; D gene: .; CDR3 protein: CASSLGQGGYYEQYF; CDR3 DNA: TGTGCCAGCAGCTTGGGCCAAGGCGGGTACTACGAGCAGTACTTC
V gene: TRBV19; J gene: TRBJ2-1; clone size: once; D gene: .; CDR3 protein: CASSIVAEENEQFF; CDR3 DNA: TGTGCCAGTAGTATAGTAGCGGAGGAAAATGAGCAGTTCTTC
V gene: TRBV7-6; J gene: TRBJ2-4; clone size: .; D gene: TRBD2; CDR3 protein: CASSLEERGRGAKNIQYF; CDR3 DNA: TGTGCCAGCAGCTTAGAGGAGCGGGGCAGAGGGGCCAAAAACATTCAGTACTTC
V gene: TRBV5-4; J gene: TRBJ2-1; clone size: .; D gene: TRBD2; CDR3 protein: CASSGGLAGEQFF; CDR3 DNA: TGTGCCAGCAGCGGAGGACTAGCGGGTGAGCAGTTCTTC
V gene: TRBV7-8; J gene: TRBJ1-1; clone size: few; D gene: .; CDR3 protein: CASSPLTGAFF; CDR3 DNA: TGTGCCAGCAGCCCCCTTACCGGAGCTTTCTTT
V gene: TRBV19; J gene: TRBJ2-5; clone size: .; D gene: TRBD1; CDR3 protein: CASRDAGTGGRETQYF; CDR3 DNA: TGTGCCAGTAGAGACGCAGGGACAGGGGGCCGGGAGACCCAGTACTTC
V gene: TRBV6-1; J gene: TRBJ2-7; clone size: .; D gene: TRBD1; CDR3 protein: CASSEERDRGSEQYF; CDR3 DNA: TGTGCCAGCAGTGAAGAGCGGGACAGGGGGTCGGAGCAGTACTTC
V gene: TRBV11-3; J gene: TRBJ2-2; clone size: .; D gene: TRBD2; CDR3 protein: CASSPRRAGGTGELFF; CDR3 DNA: TGTGCCAGCAGCCCGCGAAGAGCGGGAGGCACCGGGGAGCTGTTTTTT
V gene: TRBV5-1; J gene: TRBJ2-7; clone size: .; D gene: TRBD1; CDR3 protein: CASSPLSDRGSEQYF; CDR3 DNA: TGCGCCAGCAGCCCATTATCGGACAGGGGTAGCGAGCAGTACTTC
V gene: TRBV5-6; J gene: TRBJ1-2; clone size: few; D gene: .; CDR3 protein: CASSLVQGLYGYTF; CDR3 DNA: TGTGCCAGCAGCTTGGTACAGGGACTATATGGCTACACCTTC
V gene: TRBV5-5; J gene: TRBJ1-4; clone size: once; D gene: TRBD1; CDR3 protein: CASSQNPGQGNEKLFF; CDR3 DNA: TGTGCCAGCAGCCAGAATCCGGGACAGGGGAATGAAAAACTGTTTTTT
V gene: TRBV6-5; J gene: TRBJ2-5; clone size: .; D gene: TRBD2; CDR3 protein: CASSYLSGSGTQYF; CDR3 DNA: TGTGCCAGCAGTTACCTTAGCGGGAGCGGGACCCAGTACTTC
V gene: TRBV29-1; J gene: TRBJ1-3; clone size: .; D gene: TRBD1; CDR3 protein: CSVGWTGVSGNTIYF; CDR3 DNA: TGCAGCGTTGGATGGACAGGGGTCTCTGGAAACACCATATATTTT
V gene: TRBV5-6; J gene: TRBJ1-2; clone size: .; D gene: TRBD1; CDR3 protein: CASSLARDSNYGYTF; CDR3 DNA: TGTGCCAGCAGCTTGGCCCGGGACAGTAACTATGGCTACACCTTC
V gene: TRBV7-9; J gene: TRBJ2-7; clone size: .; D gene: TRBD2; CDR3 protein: CASSLGGEVSYEQYF; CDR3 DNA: TGTGCCAGCAGCTTGGGGGGGGAGGTCTCCTACGAGCAGTACTTC
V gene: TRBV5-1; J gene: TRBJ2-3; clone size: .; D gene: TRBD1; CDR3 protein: CASSSAGTGVDTQYF; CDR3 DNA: TGCGCCAGCAGCTCGGCGGGGACAGGGGTCGATACGCAGTATTTT
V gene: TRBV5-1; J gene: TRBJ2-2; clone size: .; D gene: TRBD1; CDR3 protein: CASSLGTGNTGELFF; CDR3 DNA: TGCGCCAGCAGCTTGGGGACAGGGAACACCGGGGAGCTGTTTTTT
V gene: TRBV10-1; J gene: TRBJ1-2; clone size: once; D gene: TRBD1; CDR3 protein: CASSPGTGKGYTF; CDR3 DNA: TGCGCCAGCAGTCCCGGGACAGGGAAAGGCTACACCTTC
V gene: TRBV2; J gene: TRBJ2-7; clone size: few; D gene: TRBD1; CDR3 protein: CASSEEGDSLYEQYF; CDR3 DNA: TGTGCCAGCAGTGAAGAAGGGGACAGCCTCTACGAGCAGTACTTC
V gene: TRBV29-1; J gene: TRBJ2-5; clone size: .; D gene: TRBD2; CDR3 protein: CSVSPVRGGEQYF; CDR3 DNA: TGCAGCGTTTCCCCCGTACGGGGGGGAGAGCAGTACTTC
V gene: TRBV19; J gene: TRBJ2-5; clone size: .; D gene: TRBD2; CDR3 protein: CASSIGGGRTQYF; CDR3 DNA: TGTGCCAGTAGTATCGGCGGGGGGCGGACCCAGTACTTC
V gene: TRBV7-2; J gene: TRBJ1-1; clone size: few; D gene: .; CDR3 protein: CASSVDTNTEAFF; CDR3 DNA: TGTGCCAGCAGCGTGGACACGAACACTGAAGCTTTCTTT
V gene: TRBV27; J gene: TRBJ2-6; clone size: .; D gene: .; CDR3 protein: CASSYQALRANVLTF; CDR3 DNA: TGTGCCAGCAGTTATCAGGCTCTTCGGGCCAACGTCCTGACTTTC
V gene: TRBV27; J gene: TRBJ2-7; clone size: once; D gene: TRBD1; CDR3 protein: CASSLRAGQGPYEQYF; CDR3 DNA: TGTGCCAGCAGTTTACGTGCGGGACAGGGACCCTACGAGCAGTACTTC
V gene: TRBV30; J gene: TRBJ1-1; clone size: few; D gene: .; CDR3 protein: CASSRNTEAFF; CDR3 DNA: TGTGCCTCCTCGCGGAACACTGAAGCTTTCTTT
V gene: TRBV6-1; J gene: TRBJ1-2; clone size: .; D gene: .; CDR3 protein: CASSEGSGMDYGYTF; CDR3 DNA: TGTGCCAGCAGTGAAGGGTCAGGGATGGACTATGGCTACACCTTC
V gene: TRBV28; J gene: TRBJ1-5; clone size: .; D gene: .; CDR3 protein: CASSNNQPQHF; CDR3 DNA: TGTGCCAGCAGCAACAATCAGCCCCAGCATTTT
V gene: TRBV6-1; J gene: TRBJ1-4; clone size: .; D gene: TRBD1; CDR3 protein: CASSVLGQAATNEKLFF; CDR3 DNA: TGTGCCAGCAGTGTACTAGGACAGGCCGCAACTAATGAAAAACTGTTTTTT
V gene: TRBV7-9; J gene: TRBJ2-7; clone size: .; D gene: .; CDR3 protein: CASSHRGGAYEQYF; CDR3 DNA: TGTGCCAGCAGCCACAGGGGGGGTGCCTACGAGCAGTACTTC
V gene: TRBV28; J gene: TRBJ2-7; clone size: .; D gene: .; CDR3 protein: CASSSPIVGRGGYEQYF; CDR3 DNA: TGTGCCAGCAGTTCCCCTATTGTGGGTAGGGGAGGTTACGAGCAGTACTTC
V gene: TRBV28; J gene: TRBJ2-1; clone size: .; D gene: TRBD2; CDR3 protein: CASRPAGATYNEQFF; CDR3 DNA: TGTGCCAGCAGACCAGCGGGGGCTACCTACAATGAGCAGTTCTTC
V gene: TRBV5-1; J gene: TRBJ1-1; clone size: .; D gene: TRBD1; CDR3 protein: CASSLAPGTGEPVRDTEAFF; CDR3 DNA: TGCGCCAGCAGCTTGGCCCCTGGGACAGGGGAGCCGGTCAGGGACACTGAAGCTTTCTTT
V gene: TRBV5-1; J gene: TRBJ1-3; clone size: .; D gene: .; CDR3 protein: CASRRDSNSGNTIYF; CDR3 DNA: TGCGCCAGCAGGAGAGACAGCAACTCTGGAAACACCATATATTTT
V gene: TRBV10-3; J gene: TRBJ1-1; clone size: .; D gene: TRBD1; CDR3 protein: CAITKDRAVTEAFF; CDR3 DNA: TGTGCCATCACTAAGGACAGGGCGGTCACTGAAGCTTTCTTT
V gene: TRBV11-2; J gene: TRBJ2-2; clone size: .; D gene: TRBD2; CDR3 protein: CASSSGLAGTNTGELFF; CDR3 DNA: TGTGCCAGCAGCTCGGGACTAGCGGGGACGAACACCGGGGAGCTGTTTTTT
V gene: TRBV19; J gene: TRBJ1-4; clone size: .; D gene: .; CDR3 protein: CASSMWGDDEKLFF; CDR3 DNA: TGTGCCAGTAGTATGTGGGGCGACGATGAAAAACTGTTTTTT
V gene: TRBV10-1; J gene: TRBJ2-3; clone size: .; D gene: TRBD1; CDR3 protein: CASSEYQSRGSTDTQYF; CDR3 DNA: TGCGCCAGCAGTGAGTATCAGTCCAGGGGGAGCACAGATACGCAGTATTTT
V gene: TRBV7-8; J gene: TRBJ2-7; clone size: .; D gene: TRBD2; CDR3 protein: CASSLGPSGSSYEQYF; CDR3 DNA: TGTGCCAGCAGCTTAGGCCCCAGCGGGAGTTCCTACGAGCAGTACTTC
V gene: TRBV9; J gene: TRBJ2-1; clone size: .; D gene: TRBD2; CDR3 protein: CASSVSSGSLYEQFF; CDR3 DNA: TGTGCCAGCAGCGTTAGTAGCGGGAGTTTGTATGAGCAGTTCTTC
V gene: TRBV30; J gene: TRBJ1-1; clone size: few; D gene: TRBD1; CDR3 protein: CAWGTENTEAFF; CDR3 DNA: TGTGCCTGGGGGACAGAAAACACTGAAGCTTTCTTT
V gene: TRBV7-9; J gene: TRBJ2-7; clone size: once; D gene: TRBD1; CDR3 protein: CASSRGTGGYEQYF; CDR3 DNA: TGTGCCAGCAGCCGCGGGACAGGGGGGTACGAGCAGTACTTC
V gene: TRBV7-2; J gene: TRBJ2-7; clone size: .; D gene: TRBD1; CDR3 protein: CASSSGTGYEQYF; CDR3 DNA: TGTGCCAGCAGCTCCGGGACAGGCTACGAGCAGTACTTC
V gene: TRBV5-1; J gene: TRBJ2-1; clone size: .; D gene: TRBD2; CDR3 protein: CASSLVRGMGDEQFF; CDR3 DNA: TGCGCCAGCAGCTTGGTGCGGGGGATGGGGGATGAGCAGTTCTTC
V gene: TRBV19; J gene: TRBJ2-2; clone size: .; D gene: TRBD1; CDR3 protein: CASCDRGYTGELFF; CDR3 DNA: TGTGCCAGTTGTGACAGGGGCTACACCGGGGAGCTGTTTTTT
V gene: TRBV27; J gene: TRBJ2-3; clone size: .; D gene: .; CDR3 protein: CASSRPGDTQYF; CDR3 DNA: TGTGCCAGCAGTCGTCCGGGAGATACGCAGTATTTT
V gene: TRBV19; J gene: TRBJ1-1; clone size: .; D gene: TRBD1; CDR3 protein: CASSLRQGLNTEAFF; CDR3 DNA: TGTGCCAGTAGTCTCCGACAGGGGTTGAACACTGAAGCTTTCTTT
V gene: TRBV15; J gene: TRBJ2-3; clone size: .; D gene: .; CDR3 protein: CATSRDRASTDTQYF; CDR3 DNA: TGTGCCACCAGCAGAGACAGGGCGAGCACAGATACGCAGTATTTT
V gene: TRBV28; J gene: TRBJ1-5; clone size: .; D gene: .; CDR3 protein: CASSLGSSVGNQPQHF; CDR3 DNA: TGTGCCAGCAGTTTAGGTTCTTCGGTGGGCAATCAGCCCCAGCATTTT
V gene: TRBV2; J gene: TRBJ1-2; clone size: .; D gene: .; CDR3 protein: CASSDTSQYGYTF; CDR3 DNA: TGTGCCAGCAGTGATACGTCGCAGTATGGCTACACCTTC
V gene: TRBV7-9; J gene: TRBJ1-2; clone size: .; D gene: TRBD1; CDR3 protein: CASSPWTGTANPNYGYTF; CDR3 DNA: TGTGCCAGCAGCCCCTGGACGGGGACAGCTAATCCTAACTATGGCTACACCTTC
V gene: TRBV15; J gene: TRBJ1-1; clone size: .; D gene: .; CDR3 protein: CATSRDLINTEAFF; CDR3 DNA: TGTGCCACCAGCAGAGATCTAATAAACACTGAAGCTTTCTTT